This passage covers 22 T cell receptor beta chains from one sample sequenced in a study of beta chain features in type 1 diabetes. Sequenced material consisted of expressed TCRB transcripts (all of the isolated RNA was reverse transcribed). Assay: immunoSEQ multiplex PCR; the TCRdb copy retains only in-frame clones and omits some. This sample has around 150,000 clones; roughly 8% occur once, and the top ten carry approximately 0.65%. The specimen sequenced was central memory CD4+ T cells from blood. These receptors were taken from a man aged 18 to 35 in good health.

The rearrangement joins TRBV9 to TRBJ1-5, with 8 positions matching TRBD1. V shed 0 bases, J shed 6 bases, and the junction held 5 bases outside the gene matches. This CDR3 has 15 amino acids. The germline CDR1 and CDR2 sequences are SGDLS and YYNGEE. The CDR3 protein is CASSVGVGTGQPQHF. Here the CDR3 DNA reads TGTGCCAGCAGCGTAGGTGTAGGGACAGGTCAGCCCCAGCATTTT.

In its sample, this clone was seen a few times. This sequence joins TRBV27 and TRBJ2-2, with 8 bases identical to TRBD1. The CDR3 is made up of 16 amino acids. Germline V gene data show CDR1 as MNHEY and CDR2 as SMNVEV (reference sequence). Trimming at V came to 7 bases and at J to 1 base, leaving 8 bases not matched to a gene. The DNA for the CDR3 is TGTGCCAGCACCGTGTGGGGACAGGAGAACACCGGGGAGCTGTTTTTT. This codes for CASTVWGQENTGELFF.

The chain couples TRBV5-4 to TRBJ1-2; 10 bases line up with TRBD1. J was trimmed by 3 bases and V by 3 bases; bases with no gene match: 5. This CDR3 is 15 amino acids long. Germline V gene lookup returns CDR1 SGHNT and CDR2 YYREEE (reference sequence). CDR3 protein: CASSWGQGFDYGYTF. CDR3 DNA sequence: TGTGCCAGCAGCTGGGGACAGGGGTTCGACTATGGCTACACCTTC.

The chain's CDR3 is CASSRLAGGHEQYF. The CDR3 coding sequence is TGTGCCAGCAGTCGACTAGCGGGAGGTCACGAGCAGTACTTC. The rearrangement joins TRBV9 to TRBJ2-7; 13 positions agree with TRBD2. Germline loops: CDR1 SGDLS, CDR2 YYNGEE. V lost 5 bases to trimming and J lost 5 bases; unmatched junction nucleotides: 4. The CDR3 extends over 14 amino acids.

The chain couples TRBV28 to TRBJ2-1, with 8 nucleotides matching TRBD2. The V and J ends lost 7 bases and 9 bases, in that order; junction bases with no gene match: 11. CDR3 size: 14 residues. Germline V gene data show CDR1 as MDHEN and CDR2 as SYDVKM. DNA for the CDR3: TGTGCCAGCACATCCGGGACTAGTCTGCCTGAGCAGTTCTTC. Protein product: CASTSGTSLPEQFF.

CDR3 bases: TGTGCCAGCAGCGCGACGCCGGGGTCCTACGAGCAGTACTTC. It translates to CASSATPGSYEQYF. The rearrangement links TRBV7-2 to TRBJ2-7; weak D call: TRBD2 (5 bases). The CDR3 totals 14 residues. V lost 5 bases and J 1 base, leaving 12 bases between the germline ends. Germline CDR1 is SGHTA and CDR2 is FQGNSA.

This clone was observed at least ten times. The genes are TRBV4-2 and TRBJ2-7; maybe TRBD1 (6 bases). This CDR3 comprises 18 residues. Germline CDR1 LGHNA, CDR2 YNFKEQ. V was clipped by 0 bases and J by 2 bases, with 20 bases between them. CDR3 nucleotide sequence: TGTGCCAGCAGCCAAGATTTGTCCACCCGGACAGTGGCCTACGAGCAGTACTTC. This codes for CASSQDLSTRTVAYEQYF.

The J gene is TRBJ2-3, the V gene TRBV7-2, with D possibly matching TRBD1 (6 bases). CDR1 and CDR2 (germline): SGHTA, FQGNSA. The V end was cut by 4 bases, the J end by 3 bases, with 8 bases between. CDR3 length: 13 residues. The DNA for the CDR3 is TGTGCCAGCAGCTCAACAGGGACAGATACGCAGTATTTT. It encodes CASSSTGTDTQYF.

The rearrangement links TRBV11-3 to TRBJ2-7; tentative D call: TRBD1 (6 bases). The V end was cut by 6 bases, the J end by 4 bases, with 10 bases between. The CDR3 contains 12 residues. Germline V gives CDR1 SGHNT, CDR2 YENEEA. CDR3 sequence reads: CASSSTGYEQYF. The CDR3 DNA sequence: TGTGCCAGCAGTTCTACAGGGTACGAGCAGTACTTC.

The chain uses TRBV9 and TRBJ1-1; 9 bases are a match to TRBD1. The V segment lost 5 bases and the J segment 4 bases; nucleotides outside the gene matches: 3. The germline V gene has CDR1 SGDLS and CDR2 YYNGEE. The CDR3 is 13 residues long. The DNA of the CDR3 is TGTGCCAGCAGTTTACAGGGGGCCACTGAAGCTTTCTTT. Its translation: CASSLQGATEAFF. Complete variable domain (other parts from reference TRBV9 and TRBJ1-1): DSGVTQTPKHLITATGQRVTLRCSPRSGDLSVYWYQQSLDQGLQFLIQYYNGEERAKGNILERFSAQQFPDLHSELNLSSLELGDSALYFCASSLQGATEAFFGQGTRLTVV.

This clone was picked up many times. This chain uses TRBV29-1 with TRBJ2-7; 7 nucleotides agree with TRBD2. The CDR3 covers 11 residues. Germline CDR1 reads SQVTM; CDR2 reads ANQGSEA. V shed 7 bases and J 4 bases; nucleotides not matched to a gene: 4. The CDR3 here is CSAGRGYEQYF. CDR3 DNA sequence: TGCAGCGCCGGGCGGGGGTACGAGCAGTACTTC.

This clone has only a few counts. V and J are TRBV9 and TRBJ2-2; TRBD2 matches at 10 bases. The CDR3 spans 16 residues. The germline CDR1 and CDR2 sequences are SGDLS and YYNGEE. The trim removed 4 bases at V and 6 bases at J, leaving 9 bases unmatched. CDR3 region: CASSPRVLAGAGELFF. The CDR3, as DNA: TGTGCCAGCAGCCCCAGGGTGCTAGCGGGGGCCGGGGAGCTGTTTTTT.

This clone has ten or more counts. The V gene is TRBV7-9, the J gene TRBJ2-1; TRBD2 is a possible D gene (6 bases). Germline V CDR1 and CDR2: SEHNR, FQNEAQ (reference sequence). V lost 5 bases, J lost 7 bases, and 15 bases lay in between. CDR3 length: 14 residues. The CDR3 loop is CASSALLATNEQFF. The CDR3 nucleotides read TGTGCCAGCAGCGCCCTACTAGCCACGAATGAGCAGTTCTTC.

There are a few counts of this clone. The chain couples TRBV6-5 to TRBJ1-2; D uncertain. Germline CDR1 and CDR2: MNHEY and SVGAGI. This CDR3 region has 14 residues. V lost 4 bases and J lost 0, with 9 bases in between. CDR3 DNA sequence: TGTGCCAGCAGTTCCACACTAGCTAACTATGGCTACACCTTC. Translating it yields CASSSTLANYGYTF.

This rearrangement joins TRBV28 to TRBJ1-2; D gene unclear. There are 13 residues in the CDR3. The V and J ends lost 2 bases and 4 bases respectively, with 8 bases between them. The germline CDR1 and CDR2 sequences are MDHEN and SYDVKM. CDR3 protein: CASSLGGIYGYTF. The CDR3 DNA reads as TGTGCCAGCAGTTTAGGAGGTATCTATGGCTACACCTTC.

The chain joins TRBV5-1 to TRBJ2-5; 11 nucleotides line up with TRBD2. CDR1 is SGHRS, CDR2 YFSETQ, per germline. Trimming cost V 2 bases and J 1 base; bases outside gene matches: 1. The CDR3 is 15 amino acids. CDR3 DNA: TGCGCCAGCAGCTTTACTAGCGGGGGCCAAGAGACCCAGTACTTC. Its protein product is CASSFTSGGQETQYF.

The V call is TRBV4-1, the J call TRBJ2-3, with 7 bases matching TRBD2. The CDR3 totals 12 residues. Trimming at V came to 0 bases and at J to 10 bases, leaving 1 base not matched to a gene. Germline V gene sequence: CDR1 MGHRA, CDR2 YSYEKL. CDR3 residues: CASSQDRGAQYF. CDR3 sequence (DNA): TGCGCCAGCAGCCAAGATCGGGGGGCGCAGTATTTT.

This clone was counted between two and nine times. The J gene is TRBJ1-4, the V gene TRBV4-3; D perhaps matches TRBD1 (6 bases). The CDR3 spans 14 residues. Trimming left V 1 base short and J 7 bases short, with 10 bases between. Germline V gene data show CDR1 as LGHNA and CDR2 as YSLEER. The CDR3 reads CASSQGQGSEKLFF. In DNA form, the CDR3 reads TGCGCCAGCAGCCAAGGGCAGGGGTCTGAAAAACTGTTTTTT.

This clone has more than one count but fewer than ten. The chain's CDR3 is CASSLGQGAINEQFF. CDR3 DNA: TGTGCCAGCAGCTTAGGACAGGGGGCCATCAATGAGCAGTTCTTC. The chain carries TRBV6-6 and TRBJ2-1; 11 bases are shared with TRBD1. Per the germline V gene, CDR1 is MNHNY and CDR2 is SVGAGI (reference sequence). This CDR3 comprises 15 residues. J gave up 6 bases and V 6 bases, and 7 bases lay outside the gene matches.

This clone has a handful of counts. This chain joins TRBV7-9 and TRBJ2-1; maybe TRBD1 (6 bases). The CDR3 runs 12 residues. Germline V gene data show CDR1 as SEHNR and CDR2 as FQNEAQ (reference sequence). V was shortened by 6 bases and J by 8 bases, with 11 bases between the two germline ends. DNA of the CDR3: TGTGCCAGCAGTTATACAGGGTATGAGCAGTTCTTC. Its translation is CASSYTGYEQFF.

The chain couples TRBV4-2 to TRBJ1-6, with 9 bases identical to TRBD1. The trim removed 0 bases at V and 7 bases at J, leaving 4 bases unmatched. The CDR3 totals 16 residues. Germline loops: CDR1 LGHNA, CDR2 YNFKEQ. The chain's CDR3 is CASSQDTGGWNSPLHF. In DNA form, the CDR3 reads TGTGCCAGCAGCCAAGATACAGGGGGCTGGAATTCACCCCTCCACTTT.

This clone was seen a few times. In DNA, the CDR3 is TGTGCCAGCAGCCTCGGGACACCAACCGGGGAGCTGTTTTTT. It is translated as CASSLGTPTGELFF. The rearrangement joins TRBV7-3 to TRBJ2-2; D is possibly TRBD1 (6 bases). This CDR3 spans 14 amino acids. Per germline, CDR1 SGHTA and CDR2 FQGTGA. Trimming removed 5 bases at V and 5 bases at J, with 12 bases between.